This TCR beta chain stems from a study of blood T cell repertoires in COVID-19. Study context: Samples representing acute and convalescent COVID-19 were sourced from the United States, Italy and Spain. The cDNA or gDNA used as material had been derived from T cells, B-cell-depleted T cells, or PBMCs.

Assay used: immunoSEQ multiplex PCR; TCRdb lists only in-frame clones, some missing. Of about 76,000 clones in the sample, around 84% were seen once. The CDR3 totals 14 residues. Germline CDR1 reads MRHNA; CDR2 reads SNTAGT. Trimming cost V 6 bases and J 10 bases; bases outside gene matches: 6. Only one count was recorded for this clone. While infection was still active, Seattle patients were enrolled and then followed longitudinally. The sequenced sample was peripheral blood. This TCR derives from a man in his 60s with COVID-19, enrolled during active disease. The rearrangement uses TRBV6-4 and TRBJ1-6, with TRBD1 identical over 10 bases. CDR3 residues: CASSLDRGLSPLHF. The CDR3 DNA is TGTGCCAGCAGCTTAGACAGGGGGCTGTCACCCCTCCACTTT.